The 32 T cell receptor beta chains below come from one sample, sequenced in a study of blood T cell repertoires in COVID-19. Generated by immunoSEQ multiplex PCR, the TCRdb table keeps only in-frame clones and is missing some. Counted here are fewer than 300,000 clones, about 85% occurring once; the ten biggest clones make up under 3%. Sequenced sample: PBMCs or T cells enriched from blood (not recorded which). These receptors all come from a woman aged 45 to 65 who had recovered from COVID-19.

J is TRBJ2-3 and V is TRBV3-1 (or the pseudogene TRBV3-2); 11 bases map to TRBD2. After removal of 4 bases from V and 4 bases from J, the junction contained 7 bases not matched to a gene. Germline lookup yields CDR1 LGHDT and CDR2 YNNKEL (reference sequence). This CDR3 has 16 residues. The CDR3 protein is CASSPRLAGRADTQYF. For the CDR3, the DNA is TGTGCCAGCAGCCCCCGACTAGCGGGGAGGGCAGATACGCAGTATTTT.

CDR3 DNA sequence: TGCGCCAGCAGCGCGGGACAGGGGGCCGGGGAGCTGTTTTTT. Amino acids: CASSAGQGAGELFF. The chain couples TRBV5-1 to TRBJ2-2, with 11 nucleotides matching TRBD1. Trimming removed 4 bases from V and 6 bases from J; junction bases left unmatched: 2. The CDR3 covers 14 residues. Germline values: CDR1 SGHRS, CDR2 YFSETQ.

The J gene is TRBJ2-7, the V gene TRBV20-1, with 7 bases aligning to TRBD1. The CDR3 runs 11 residues. The germline CDR1 and CDR2 sequences are DFQATT and SNEGSKA (reference sequence). Trimming cost V 5 bases and J 7 bases; bases outside gene matches: 5. CDR3 in DNA: TGCAGTGCTCCCAGGGGGAGTGAGCAGTACTTC. As protein: CSAPRGSEQYF.

The chain couples TRBV19 to TRBJ1-2; 9 bases are shared with TRBD1. J lost 2 bases, V lost 8 bases, and 9 bases had no gene match. This CDR3 is built from 15 residues. CDR1 and CDR2 from the germline V gene are LNHDA and SQIVND (reference sequence). CDR3 region: CASSSLDRGNYGYTF. CDR3 DNA sequence: TGTGCCAGTTCCTCTTTGGACAGGGGAAACTATGGCTACACCTTC. Full variable domain (remainder filled in from reference TRBV19 and TRBJ1-2): DGGITQSPKYLFRKEGQNVTLSCEQNLNHDAMYWYRQDPGQGLRLIYYSQIVNDFQKGDIAEGYSVSREKKESFPLTVTSAQKNPTAFYLCASSSLDRGNYGYTFGSGTRLTVV.

The chain carries TRBV3-1 (or the pseudogene TRBV3-2) and TRBJ1-3; 9 bases match TRBD1. Losses at the gene ends were 3 bases for V and 4 bases for J; bases not matched to a gene: 7. Germline V gene lookup returns CDR1 LGHDT and CDR2 YNNKEL (reference sequence). The CDR3 has 16 residues. CDR3 coding DNA: TGTGCCAGCAGCCAGACACAGGGGGCGTTCGGAAACACCATATATTTT. Translation: CASSQTQGAFGNTIYF.

The chain combines TRBV18 with TRBJ2-1, with 12 bases aligning to TRBD2. The CDR3 runs 14 residues. Trimming removed 1 base from V and 16 bases from J; junction bases left unmatched: 8. Per the germline V gene, CDR1 is KGHSH and CDR2 is LQKENI. CDR3 loop: CASSPQTSGGPPFF. The CDR3 nucleotides read TGTGCCAGCTCACCACAAACTAGCGGGGGGCCCCCTTTCTTC.

The chain is built from TRBV3-1 (or the pseudogene TRBV3-2) and TRBJ1-3; the D gene is possibly TRBD1 (5 bases). The germline V gene encodes CDR1 LGHDT and CDR2 YNNKEL (reference sequence). V was pared by 6 bases and J by 3 bases, with 12 bases between. This CDR3 has 14 amino acids. The CDR3 DNA follows: TGTGCCAGCAGGGAAAGGGGAGGTGGAAACACCATATATTTT. It is translated as CASRERGGGNTIYF.

V is TRBV7-8 and J is TRBJ1-5; D gene ambiguous. Germline assignment: CDR1 SGHVS and CDR2 FQNEAQ. V was trimmed by 1 base and J by 7 bases, leaving 14 bases between them. The CDR3 loop spans 15 amino acids. CDR3 protein: CASSLGFPREQPQHF. For the CDR3, the DNA is TGTGCCAGCAGCTTAGGATTTCCCCGGGAGCAGCCCCAGCATTTT.

The chain uses TRBV6-5 and TRBJ2-1, with 9 bases aligning to TRBD2. Germline V CDR1 and CDR2: MNHEY, SVGAGI. The V segment lost 2 bases and the J segment 9 bases; nucleotides outside the gene matches: 5. CDR3 length: 14 residues. CDR3 residues: CASSYGGRASEQFF. CDR3 DNA: TGTGCCAGCAGTTACGGCGGGAGGGCCTCTGAGCAGTTCTTC.

The count of this clone is one. This chain connects TRBV5-1 to TRBJ2-2; no reliable D call. V dropped 3 bases and J dropped 1 base, with 7 bases sitting between them. The CDR3 has 14 residues. Germline V gene sequence: CDR1 SGHRS, CDR2 YFSETQ. Here the CDR3 DNA reads TGCGCCAGCAGCTCGACTGAGAACACCGGGGAGCTGTTTTTT. Its protein product is CASSSTENTGELFF.

V and J are TRBV19 and TRBJ2-6; 7 positions agree with TRBD1. Germline values: CDR1 LNHDA, CDR2 SQIVND (reference sequence). The CDR3 sequence is 15 residues long. J gave up 2 bases and V 7 bases, and 5 bases lay outside the gene matches. The CDR3 protein is CASNLDRAGANVLTF. The CDR3, as DNA: TGTGCCAGTAACTTAGACAGGGCTGGGGCCAACGTCCTGACTTTC.

The rearrangement uses TRBV5-5 and TRBJ2-3; tentatively, D is TRBD1 (6 bases). CDR1 is SGHKS and CDR2 is YYEKEE in the germline V gene (reference sequence). The CDR3 runs to 16 residues. V shed 0 bases and J shed 5 bases, with 16 bases lying between them. In DNA, the CDR3 is TGTGCCAGCAGCTTGGCGAGGCAGGGGCAAGGAGATACGCAGTATTTT. It is translated as CASSLARQGQGDTQYF.

The V and J genes are TRBV19 and TRBJ2-1; 8 bases match TRBD2. The V gene end was trimmed by 10 bases and the J gene end by 3 bases; junction bases not matched to a gene: 17. The length of the CDR3 is 17 residues. CDR1 and CDR2 (germline): LNHDA, SQIVND (reference sequence). The CDR3: CATTRYKAGAYYNEQFF. DNA for the CDR3: TGTGCCACTACACGATATAAAGCGGGGGCCTACTACAATGAGCAGTTCTTC.

This clone was counted only a few times. This rearrangement joins TRBV4-2 to TRBJ2-2; TRBD1 aligns across 10 bases. Unmatched junction bases numbered 3, after V lost 4 bases and J lost 4 bases. Germline CDR1 LGHNA, CDR2 YNFKEQ. This CDR3 contains 15 residues. Written as DNA, the CDR3 is TGTGCCAGCAGCCCCGGGACAGGGGCCACCGGGGAGCTGTTTTTT. Encoded protein: CASSPGTGATGELFF.

This chain uses TRBV10-3 with TRBJ2-7; D remains ambiguous. The CDR3 is made up of 15 amino acids. The V end lost 2 bases, the J end lost 1 base, and 12 bases lay between the germline ends. The germline V gene has CDR1 ENHRY and CDR2 SYGVKD. CDR3: CAISEAGDKSYEQYF. The CDR3 nucleotides read TGTGCCATCAGTGAGGCTGGCGACAAATCCTACGAGCAGTACTTC.

The chain recombines TRBV7-2 with TRBJ1-1; 8 bases map to TRBD1. Looked up from germline, CDR1 is SGHTA and CDR2 is FQGNSA. The CDR3 contains 13 residues. The ends lost 1 base at V and 11 bases at J; junction bases unmatched: 6. The CDR3 loop is CASSLEAGQGAFF. As DNA, the CDR3 is TGTGCCAGCAGCTTAGAAGCTGGACAGGGCGCTTTCTTT.

This chain uses TRBV28 with TRBJ1-1, with a possible D match to TRBD1 (5 bases). V lost 1 base and J lost 5, with 11 bases in between. Germline CDR1 MDHEN, CDR2 SYDVKM. The CDR3 sequence is 14 residues long. Here the CDR3 DNA reads TGTGCCAGCAGTTTATACCGGGGGAGGACTGAAGCTTTCTTT. Protein sequence: CASSLYRGRTEAFF.

The V call is TRBV2, the J call TRBJ2-2; no clear D gene. Per germline, CDR1 SNHLY and CDR2 FYNNEI. This CDR3 spans 13 amino acids. V was trimmed by 8 bases and J by 5 bases, leaving 12 bases between them. CDR3 protein: CASRHEETGELFF. Written as DNA, the CDR3 is TGTGCCAGCCGCCATGAAGAGACCGGGGAGCTGTTTTTT.

The V gene is TRBV19, the J gene TRBJ1-3; D uncertain. V was clipped by 3 bases and J by 2 bases, with 11 bases between them. This CDR3 is built from 15 residues. The germline V gene has CDR1 LNHDA and CDR2 SQIVND (reference sequence). Here the CDR3 reads CASSISGGAGNTIYF. CDR3 DNA: TGTGCCAGTAGTATTTCAGGAGGCGCTGGAAACACCATATATTTT.

The chain joins TRBV20-1 to TRBJ2-7; D is possibly TRBD1 (6 bases). Germline loops: CDR1 DFQATT, CDR2 SNEGSKA (reference sequence). Trimming pared 5 bases from V and 4 bases from J, leaving 9 bases between. The CDR3 is 11 amino acids. CDR3 residues: CSAEQGYEQYF. CDR3 coding DNA: TGCAGTGCTGAACAGGGATACGAGCAGTACTTC.

The chain is built from TRBV28 and TRBJ1-5; 7 bases are a match to TRBD1. The CDR3 has 15 residues. CDR1 is MDHEN and CDR2 is SYDVKM in the germline V gene. V dropped 5 bases and J dropped 4; count of bases not matched to a gene: 8. CDR3 coding DNA: TGTGCCAGCAGTGACGCCGGGACAGAAAATCAGCCCCAGCATTTT. This encodes CASSDAGTENQPQHF.

The rearrangement links TRBV5-4 to TRBJ1-4; D perhaps matches TRBD1 (5 bases). Germline values: CDR1 SGHNT, CDR2 YYREEE (reference sequence). Trimming left V 4 bases short and J 6 bases short, with 13 bases between. This CDR3 has 14 amino acids. CDR3: CASSVQRGDEKLFF. CDR3 DNA: TGTGCCAGCAGCGTACAGCGGGGGGATGAAAAACTGTTTTTT.

V gene TRBV5-1 combines with J gene TRBJ2-6, with D uncertain. V lost 0 bases, J lost 0 bases, and 10 bases lay in between. The CDR3 has 17 amino acids. Germline V CDR1 and CDR2: SGHRS, YFSETQ. As DNA, the CDR3 is TGCGCCAGCAGCTTGGGCGGCAGCCTCTCTGGGGCCAACGTCCTGACTTTC. It codes for CASSLGGSLSGANVLTF.

The chain has TRBV11-2 and TRBJ2-7, with 11 bases fitting TRBD2. The length of the CDR3 is 16 residues. The junction had 10 bases not matched to a gene; V was cut back by 5 bases and J by 4 bases. CDR1 and CDR2 (germline): SGHAT, FQNNGV. The CDR3 nucleotides read TGTGCCAGCAGCCCCGACCTAGCGGGGGGTTCGTACGAGCAGTACTTC. Residues: CASSPDLAGGSYEQYF.

The chain links TRBV30 to TRBJ1-1, with D hard to call. V lost 0 bases, J lost 1 base, and 12 bases lay in between. CDR1 is GTSNPN, CDR2 SVGIG, per germline (reference sequence). The CDR3 extends over 15 amino acids. CDR3 DNA: TGTGCCTGGAGTGTATGGGTCGAGGCGAACACTGAAGCTTTCTTT. Amino acids: CAWSVWVEANTEAFF.

The chain is built from TRBV19 and TRBJ2-7; D possibly corresponds to TRBD2 (6 bases). Trimming pared 3 bases from V and 0 bases from J, leaving 12 bases between. Germline CDR1 is LNHDA and CDR2 is SQIVND (reference sequence). The CDR3 covers 15 residues. The CDR3 nucleotides read TGTGCCAGTAGTATCGGAGGGGCACCCTCCTACGAGCAGTACTTC. This sequence encodes CASSIGGAPSYEQYF.

This clone has just a few counts. The chain employs TRBV28 and TRBJ1-1; maybe TRBD1 (6 bases). From germline, CDR1 is MDHEN and CDR2 SYDVKM. Trimming took 6 bases from V and 8 from J, leaving 10 bases between them. This CDR3 has 11 amino acids. CDR3 nucleotides: TGTGCCAGCAGACTTCAGGGGGAAGCTTTCTTT. This translates into CASRLQGEAFF.

The chain recombines TRBV5-1 with TRBJ1-2; D is unclear. This CDR3 comprises 13 residues. V lost 0 bases and J 5 bases, leaving 8 bases between the germline ends. Germline-derived CDR1 and CDR2 are SGHRS and YFSETQ. Written as DNA, the CDR3 is TGCGCCAGCAGCTTGGATTCGGGTTATGGCTACACCTTC. It yields the protein CASSLDSGYGYTF.

This clone has just one count. The rearrangement uses TRBV5-1 and TRBJ1-4, with D possibly being TRBD1 (5 bases). Germline V lookup: CDR1 SGHRS, CDR2 YFSETQ. The V and J ends lost 4 bases and 2 bases respectively, with 12 bases between them. The CDR3 totals 15 residues. This chain's CDR3 is CASSMGPGTNEKLFF. CDR3 bases: TGCGCCAGCAGCATGGGCCCAGGGACTAATGAAAAACTGTTTTTT.

The V call is TRBV6-5, the J call TRBJ2-7; TRBD2 matches at 7 bases. J was trimmed by 2 bases and V by 2 bases; bases with no gene match: 3. CDR1 is MNHEY and CDR2 is SVGAGI in the germline V gene. This CDR3 is 14 amino acids long. CDR3 sequence reads: CASSYTGGAYEQYF. The CDR3 bases are TGTGCCAGCAGTTACACGGGAGGCGCCTACGAGCAGTACTTC.

V gene TRBV5-1 combines with J gene TRBJ2-1, with 9 nucleotides matching TRBD1. The CDR3 is made up of 15 amino acids. V lost 5 bases, J lost 2 bases, and 5 bases stayed unmatched. Germline CDR1 SGHRS, CDR2 YFSETQ. Here the CDR3 DNA reads TGCGCCAGCAGGGCGAGGACAGGGGCCTACAATGAGCAGTTCTTC. Its translation is CASRARTGAYNEQFF.

This clone was counted a single time. The chain combines TRBV18 with TRBJ2-1; D might be TRBD1 (6 bases). The germline CDR1 and CDR2 sequences are KGHSH and LQKENI. The CDR3 contains 15 residues. V was clipped by 6 bases and J by 5 bases, with 17 bases between them. CDR3 loop: CASSRPWGTNNEQFF. The CDR3 DNA follows: TGTGCCAGCTCCCGGCCTTGGGGGACAAACAATGAGCAGTTCTTC.